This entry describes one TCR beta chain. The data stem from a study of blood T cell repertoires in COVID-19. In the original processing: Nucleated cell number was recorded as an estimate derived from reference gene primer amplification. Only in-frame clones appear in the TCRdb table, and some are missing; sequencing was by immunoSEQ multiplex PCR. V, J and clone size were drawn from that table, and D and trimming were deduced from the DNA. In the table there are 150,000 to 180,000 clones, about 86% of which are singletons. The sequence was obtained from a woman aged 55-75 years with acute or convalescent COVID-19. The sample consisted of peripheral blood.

The CDR3 DNA sequence: TGTGCCAGCAGCCACCCGAATGGCAGGGCGGACACTGAAGCTTTCTTT. It yields the protein CASSHPNGRADTEAFF. V gene TRBV9 combines with J gene TRBJ1-1; D perhaps matches TRBD1 (5 bases). Per germline, CDR1 SGDLS and CDR2 YYNGEE. The CDR3 has 16 amino acids. Trimming took off 4 bases at V and 3 bases at J, with 19 bases between the two ends.